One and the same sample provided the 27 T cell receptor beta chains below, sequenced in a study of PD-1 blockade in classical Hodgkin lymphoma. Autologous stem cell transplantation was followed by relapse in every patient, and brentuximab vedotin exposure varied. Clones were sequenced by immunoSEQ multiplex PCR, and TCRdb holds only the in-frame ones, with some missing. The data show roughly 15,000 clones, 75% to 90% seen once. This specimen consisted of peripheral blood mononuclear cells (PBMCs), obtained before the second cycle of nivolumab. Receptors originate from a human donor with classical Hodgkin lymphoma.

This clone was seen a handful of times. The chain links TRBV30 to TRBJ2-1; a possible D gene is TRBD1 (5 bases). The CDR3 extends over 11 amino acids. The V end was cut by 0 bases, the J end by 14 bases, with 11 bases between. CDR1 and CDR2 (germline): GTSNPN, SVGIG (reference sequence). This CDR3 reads CAWSVQTEEFF. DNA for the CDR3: TGTGCCTGGAGTGTACAGACAGAAGAGTTCTTC.

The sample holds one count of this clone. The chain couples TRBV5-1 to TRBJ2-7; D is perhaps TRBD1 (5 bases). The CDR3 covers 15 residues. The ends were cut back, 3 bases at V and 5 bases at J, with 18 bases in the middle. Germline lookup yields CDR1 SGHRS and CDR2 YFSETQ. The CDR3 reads CASSSTTDSLNEQYF. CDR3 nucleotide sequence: TGCGCCAGCAGCTCTACGACTGACAGTCTAAACGAGCAGTACTTC.

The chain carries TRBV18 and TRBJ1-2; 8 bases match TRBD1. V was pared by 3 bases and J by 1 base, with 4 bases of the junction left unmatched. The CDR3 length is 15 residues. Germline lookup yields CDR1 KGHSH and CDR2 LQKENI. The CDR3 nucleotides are TGTGCCAGCTCACCTGGGACAGGCGATAACTATGGCTACACCTTC. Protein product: CASSPGTGDNYGYTF. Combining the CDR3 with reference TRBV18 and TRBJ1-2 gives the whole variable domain NAGVMQNPRHLVRRRGQEARLRCSPMKGHSHVYWYRQLPEEGLKFMVYLQKENIIDESGMPKERFSAEFPKEGPSILRIQQVVRGDSAAYFCASSPGTGDNYGYTFGSGTRLTVV.

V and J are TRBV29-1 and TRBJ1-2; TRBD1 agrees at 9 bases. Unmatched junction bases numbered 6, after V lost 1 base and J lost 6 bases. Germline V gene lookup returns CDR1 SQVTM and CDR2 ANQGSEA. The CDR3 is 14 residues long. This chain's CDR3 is CSVEGPGQGNGYTF. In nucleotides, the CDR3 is TGCAGCGTTGAAGGTCCGGGACAGGGTAATGGCTACACCTTC. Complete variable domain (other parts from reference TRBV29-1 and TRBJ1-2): SAVISQKPSRDICQRGTSLTIQCQVDSQVTMMFWYRQQPGQSLTLIATANQGSEATYESGFVIDKFPISRPNLTFSTLTVSNMSPEDSSIYLCSVEGPGQGNGYTFGSGTRLTVV.

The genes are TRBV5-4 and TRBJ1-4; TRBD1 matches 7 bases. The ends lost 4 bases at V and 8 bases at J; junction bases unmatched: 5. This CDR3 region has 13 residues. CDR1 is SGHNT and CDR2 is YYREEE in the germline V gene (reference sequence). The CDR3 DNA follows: TGTGCCAGCAGCGGCTCAGGGGGGGAAAAACTGTTTTTT. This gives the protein CASSGSGGEKLFF. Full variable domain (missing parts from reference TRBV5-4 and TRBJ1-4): ETGVTQSPTHLIKTRGQQVTLRCSSQSGHNTVSWYQQALGQGPQFIFQYYREEENGRGNFPPRFSGLQFPNYSSELNVNALELDDSALYLCASSGSGGEKLFFGSGTQLSVL.

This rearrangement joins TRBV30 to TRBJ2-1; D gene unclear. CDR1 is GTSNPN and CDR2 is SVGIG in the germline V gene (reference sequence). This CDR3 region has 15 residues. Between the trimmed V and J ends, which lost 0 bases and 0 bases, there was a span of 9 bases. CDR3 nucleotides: TGTGCCTGGAGTGTCGGGCCTAGCTCCTACAATGAGCAGTTCTTC. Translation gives CAWSVGPSSYNEQFF.

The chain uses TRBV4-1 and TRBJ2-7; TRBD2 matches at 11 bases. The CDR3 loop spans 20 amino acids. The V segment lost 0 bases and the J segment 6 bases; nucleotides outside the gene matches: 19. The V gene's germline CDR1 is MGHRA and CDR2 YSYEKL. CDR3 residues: CASSQEVGQNLLAGAPEQYF. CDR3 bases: TGCGCCAGCAGCCAAGAGGTGGGACAGAACTTACTAGCGGGAGCGCCCGAGCAGTACTTC.

CDR3 DNA: TGTGCCACAACCCCGGGACAGGGGCAATACGAGCAGTACTTC. Protein: CATTPGQGQYEQYF. The J gene is TRBJ2-7, the V gene TRBV11-2, with 10 bases fitting TRBD1. This CDR3 contains 14 residues. The J segment lost 4 bases and the V segment lost 10 bases, leaving 10 bases of the junction unmatched. CDR1 is SGHAT, CDR2 FQNNGV, per germline.

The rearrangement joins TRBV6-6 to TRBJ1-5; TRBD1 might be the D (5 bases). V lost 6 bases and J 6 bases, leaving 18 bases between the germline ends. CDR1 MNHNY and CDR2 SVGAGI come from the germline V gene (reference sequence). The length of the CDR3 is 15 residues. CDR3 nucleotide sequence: TGTGCCAGCAGCCCCTCGTTGGGGCCCAGTCAGCCCCAGCATTTT. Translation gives CASSPSLGPSQPQHF.

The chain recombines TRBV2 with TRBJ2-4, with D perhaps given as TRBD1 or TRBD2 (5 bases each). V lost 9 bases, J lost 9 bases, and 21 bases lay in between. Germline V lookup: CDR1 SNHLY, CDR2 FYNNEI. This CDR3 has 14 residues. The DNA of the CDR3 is TGTGCCAGTATACGGGACGTCCGGTTAGGCATTCAGTACTTC. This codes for CASIRDVRLGIQYF.

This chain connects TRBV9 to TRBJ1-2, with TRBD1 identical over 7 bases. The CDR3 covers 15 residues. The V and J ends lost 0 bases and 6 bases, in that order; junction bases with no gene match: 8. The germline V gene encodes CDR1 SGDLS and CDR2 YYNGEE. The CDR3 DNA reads TGTGCCAGCAGCGTAGCTCTCAGGGGGGAAGATGGCTACACCTTC. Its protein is CASSVALRGEDGYTF. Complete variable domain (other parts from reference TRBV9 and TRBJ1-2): DSGVTQTPKHLITATGQRVTLRCSPRSGDLSVYWYQQSLDQGLQFLIQYYNGEERAKGNILERFSAQQFPDLHSELNLSSLELGDSALYFCASSVALRGEDGYTFGSGTRLTVV.

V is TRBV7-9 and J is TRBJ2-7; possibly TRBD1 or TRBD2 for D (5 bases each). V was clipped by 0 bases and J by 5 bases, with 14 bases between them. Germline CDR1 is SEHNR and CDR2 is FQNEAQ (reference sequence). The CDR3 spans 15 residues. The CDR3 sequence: CASSLAPSPGHEQYF. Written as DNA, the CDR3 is TGTGCCAGCAGCTTAGCCCCCTCTCCGGGGCACGAGCAGTACTTC.

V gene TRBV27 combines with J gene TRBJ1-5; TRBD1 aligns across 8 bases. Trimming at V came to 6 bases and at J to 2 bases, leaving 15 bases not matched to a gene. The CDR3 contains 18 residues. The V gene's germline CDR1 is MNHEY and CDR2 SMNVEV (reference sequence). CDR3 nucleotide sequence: TGTGCCAGCAGCCCCAGGGGGCGTCCAGCCATAGGCAATCAGCCCCAGCATTTT. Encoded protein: CASSPRGRPAIGNQPQHF.

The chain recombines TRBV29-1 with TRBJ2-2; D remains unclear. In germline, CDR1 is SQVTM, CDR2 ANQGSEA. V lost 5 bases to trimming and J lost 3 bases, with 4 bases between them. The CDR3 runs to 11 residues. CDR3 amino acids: CSVFYTGELFF. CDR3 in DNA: TGCAGCGTTTTTTACACCGGGGAGCTGTTTTTT.

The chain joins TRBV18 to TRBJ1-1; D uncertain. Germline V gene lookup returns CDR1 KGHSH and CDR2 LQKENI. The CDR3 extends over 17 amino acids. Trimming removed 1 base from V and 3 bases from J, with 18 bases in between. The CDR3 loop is CASSPLSLGAGYTEAFF. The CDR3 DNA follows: TGTGCCAGCTCACCACTCTCTCTGGGTGCTGGGTACACTGAAGCTTTCTTT.

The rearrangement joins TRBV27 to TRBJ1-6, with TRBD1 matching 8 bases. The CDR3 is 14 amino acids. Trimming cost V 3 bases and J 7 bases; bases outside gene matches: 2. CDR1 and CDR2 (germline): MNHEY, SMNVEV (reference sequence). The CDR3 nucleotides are TGTGCCAGCAGTTTTCGGACAGGGAATTCACCCCTCCACTTT. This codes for CASSFRTGNSPLHF.

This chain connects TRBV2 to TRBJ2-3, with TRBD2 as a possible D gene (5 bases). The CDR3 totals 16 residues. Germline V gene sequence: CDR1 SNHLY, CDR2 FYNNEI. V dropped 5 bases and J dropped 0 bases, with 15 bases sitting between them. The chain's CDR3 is CASSPYGGRSTDTQYF. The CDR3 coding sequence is TGTGCCAGCAGTCCTTATGGAGGCAGAAGCACAGATACGCAGTATTTT.

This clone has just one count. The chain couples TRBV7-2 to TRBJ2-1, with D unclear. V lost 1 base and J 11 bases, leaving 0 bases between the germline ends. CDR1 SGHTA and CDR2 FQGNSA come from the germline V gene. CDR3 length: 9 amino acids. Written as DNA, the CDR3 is TGTGCCAGCAGCTTAGAGCAGTTCTTC. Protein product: CASSLEQFF.

The CDR3 sequence is CASSDGDYGYTF. CDR3 nucleotide sequence: TGTGCCAGCAGCGACGGGGACTATGGCTACACCTTC. This chain joins TRBV7-6 and TRBJ1-2; unclear D gene. The CDR3 is 12 amino acids. CDR1 and CDR2 from the germline V gene are SGHVS and FNYEAQ. Trimming removed 5 bases from V and 3 bases from J, with 7 bases in between.

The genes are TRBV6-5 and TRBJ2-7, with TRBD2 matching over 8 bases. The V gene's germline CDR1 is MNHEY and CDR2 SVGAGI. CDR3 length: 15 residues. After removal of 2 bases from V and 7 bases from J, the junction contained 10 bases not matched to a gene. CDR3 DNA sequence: TGTGCCAGCAGTTACCCGGGAGGGAGGGGAGATGAGCAGTACTTC. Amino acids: CASSYPGGRGDEQYF.

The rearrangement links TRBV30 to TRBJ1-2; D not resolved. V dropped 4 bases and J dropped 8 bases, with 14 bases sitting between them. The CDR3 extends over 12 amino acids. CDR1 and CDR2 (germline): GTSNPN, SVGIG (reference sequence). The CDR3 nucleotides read TGTGCCTGGACAAACCGATACTCAGGCTACACCTTC. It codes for CAWTNRYSGYTF.

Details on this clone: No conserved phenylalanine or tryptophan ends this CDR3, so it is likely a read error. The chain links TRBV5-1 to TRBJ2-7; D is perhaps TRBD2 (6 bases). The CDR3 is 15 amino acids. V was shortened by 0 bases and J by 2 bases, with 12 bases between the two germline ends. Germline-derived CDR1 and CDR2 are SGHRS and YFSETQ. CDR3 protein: CASSLVAGPTYEQYL. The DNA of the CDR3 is TGCGCCAGCAGCTTGGTTGCGGGGCCGACCTACGAGCAGTACCTC.

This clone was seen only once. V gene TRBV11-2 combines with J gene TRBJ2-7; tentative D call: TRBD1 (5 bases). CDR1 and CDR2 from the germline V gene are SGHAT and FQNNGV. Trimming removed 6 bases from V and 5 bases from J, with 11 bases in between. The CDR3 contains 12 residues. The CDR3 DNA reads TGTGCCAGCAGGGAATCAGGGAACGAGCAGTACTTC. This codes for CASRESGNEQYF.

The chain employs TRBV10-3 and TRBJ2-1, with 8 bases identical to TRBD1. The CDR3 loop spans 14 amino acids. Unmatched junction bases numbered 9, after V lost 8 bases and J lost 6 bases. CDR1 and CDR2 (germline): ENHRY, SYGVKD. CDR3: CAISLQGVGNEQFF. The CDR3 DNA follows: TGTGCCATCTCCCTACAGGGGGTAGGCAATGAGCAGTTCTTC.

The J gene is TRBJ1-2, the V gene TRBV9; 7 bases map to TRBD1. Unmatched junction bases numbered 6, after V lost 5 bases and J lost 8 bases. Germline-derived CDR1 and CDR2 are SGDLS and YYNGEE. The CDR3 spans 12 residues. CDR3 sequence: CASRGQGEGYTF. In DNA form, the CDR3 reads TGTGCCAGCAGGGGGCAGGGGGAAGGCTACACCTTC.

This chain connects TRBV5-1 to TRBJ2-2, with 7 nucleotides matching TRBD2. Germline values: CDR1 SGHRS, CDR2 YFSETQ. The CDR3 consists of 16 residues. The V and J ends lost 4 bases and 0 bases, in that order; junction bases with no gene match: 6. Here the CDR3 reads CASSPRGDANTGELFF. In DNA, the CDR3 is TGCGCCAGCAGCCCCCGGGGGGACGCGAACACCGGGGAGCTGTTTTTT.

The CDR3 loop is CASSLLPASSYEQYF. As DNA, the CDR3 is TGTGCCAGCAGCTTGTTGCCAGCGAGCTCCTACGAGCAGTACTTC. V gene TRBV5-4 combines with J gene TRBJ2-7; D is ambiguous. CDR1 and CDR2 (germline): SGHNT, YYREEE (reference sequence). The length of the CDR3 is 15 residues. V gave up 1 base and J gave up 0 bases, with 11 bases separating them.